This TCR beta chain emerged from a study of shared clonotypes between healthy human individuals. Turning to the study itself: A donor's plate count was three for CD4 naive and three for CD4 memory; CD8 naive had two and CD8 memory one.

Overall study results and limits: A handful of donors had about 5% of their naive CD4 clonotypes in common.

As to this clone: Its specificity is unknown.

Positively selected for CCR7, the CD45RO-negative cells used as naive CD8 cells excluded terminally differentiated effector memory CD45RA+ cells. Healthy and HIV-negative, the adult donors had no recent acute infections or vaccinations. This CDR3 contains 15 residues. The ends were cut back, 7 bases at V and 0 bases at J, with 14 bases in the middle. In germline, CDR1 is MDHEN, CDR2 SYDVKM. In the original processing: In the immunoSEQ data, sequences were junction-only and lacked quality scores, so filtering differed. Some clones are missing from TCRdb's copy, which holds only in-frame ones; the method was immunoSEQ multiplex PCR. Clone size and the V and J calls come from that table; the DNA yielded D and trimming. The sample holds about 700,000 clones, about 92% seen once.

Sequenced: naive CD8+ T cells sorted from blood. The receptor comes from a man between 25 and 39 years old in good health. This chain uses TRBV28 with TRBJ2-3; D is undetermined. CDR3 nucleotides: TGTGCCAGCACCCCAACGGCGGATAGCACAGATACGCAGTATTTT. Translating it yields CASTPTADSTDTQYF.